Listed below are T cell receptor beta chains from one sample, sequenced in a study of T cell responses to AZD1222 COVID-19 vaccine. Data came from immunoSEQ multiplex PCR; TCRdb stores just in-frame clones and leaves some out. The sample has tens of thousands of clones; roughly 90% are singletons. The source material was peripheral blood, sampled on day 0 of AZD1222 vaccination. The receptors derive from an adult in good health. CDR3s include the opening cysteine and the closing phenylalanine or tryptophan. D genes are given only for firm matches. Size tells how often a clone was seen (once, few, many) or the class of an expanded clone, and some rows leave it out.

abundance	v_gene	d_gene	j_gene	CDR3nt	CDR3aa
NA	TRBV29-1	TRBD1	TRBJ2-3	TGCAGCGTTGAATTCTTACAGGGGGCTACCCCTTCGAGCACAGATACGCAGTATTTT	CSVEFLQGATPSSTDTQYF
NA	TRBV7-2	NA	TRBJ2-6	TGTGCCAGCAGCTTAGTGTCAACTGGGGCCAACGTCCTGACTTTC	CASSLVSTGANVLTF
NA	TRBV4-1	NA	TRBJ1-2	TGCGCCAGCAGCCAAGATCTCCATGGCTACACCTTC	CASSQDLHGYTF
NA	TRBV12-3/TRBV12-4	NA	TRBJ2-5	TGTGCCAGCAGTTTTCAGGCCCAAGAGACCCAGTACTTC	CASSFQAQETQYF
NA	TRBV7-3	NA	TRBJ1-2	TGTGCCAGCAGCTTAAACAGAAATTCTGGCTACACCTTC	CASSLNRNSGYTF
NA	TRBV2	NA	TRBJ2-7	TGTGCCAGCAGCCGTTGGGTCGGGTCGGACGAGCAGTACTTC	CASSRWVGSDEQYF
NA	TRBV5-4	TRBD2	TRBJ2-7	TGTGCCAGCAGCCCGACTAGCGGAACCTACGAGCAGTACTTC	CASSPTSGTYEQYF
NA	TRBV11-2	NA	TRBJ1-6	TGTGCCAGCAGCTTAGTTGCGGGCTCACCCCTCCACTTT	CASSLVAGSPLHF
NA	TRBV6-5	NA	TRBJ1-2	TGTGCCGAACACTCGGGAATGCTGGGCTACACCTTC	CAEHSGMLGYTF
NA	TRBV11-2	TRBD2	TRBJ2-7	TGTGCCAGCAGCCAACTAGCGGGGGCCTCTTACGAGCAGTACTTC	CASSQLAGASYEQYF
NA	TRBV11-2	NA	TRBJ2-7	TGTGCCAGCAGCCGAACCTACGAGCAGTACTTC	CASSRTYEQYF
NA	TRBV9	NA	TRBJ1-1	TGTGCCAGCAGCGTCGGCAGGGGTCCTGAAGCTTTCTTT	CASSVGRGPEAFF
NA	TRBV18	NA	TRBJ1-1	TGTGCCAGCTCACCACTGGCGGACGAAGTGAACACTGAAGCTTTCTTT	CASSPLADEVNTEAFF
NA	TRBV7-3	TRBD2	TRBJ2-1	TGTGCCAGCAGCACATCTAGCGGGGGAAGCAATGAGCAGTTCTTC	CASSTSSGGSNEQFF
once	TRBV7-2	TRBD1	TRBJ2-5	TGTGCCAGCAGCCCCAGACAGGGGGCGCGTTTTGAGACCCAGTACTTC	CASSPRQGARFETQYF
NA	TRBV11-2	TRBD1	TRBJ1-2	TGTGCCAGCAGCTTAGATCCCCGCGGGACAGGTCGGGGCTACACCTTC	CASSLDPRGTGRGYTF
NA	TRBV4-2	TRBD2	TRBJ2-7	TGTGCCAGCAGCCAAGAATTGACTAGCCCGAGCTACGAGCAGTACTTC	CASSQELTSPSYEQYF
NA	TRBV6-6	TRBD1	TRBJ2-3	TGTGCCAGCAGCCCTACCACGGGACAGGGAACAGATACGCAGTATTTT	CASSPTTGQGTDTQYF
NA	TRBV6-5	NA	TRBJ2-1	TGTGCCAGTCGGTATAGCTCCTACAATGAGCAGTTCTTC	CASRYSSYNEQFF
NA	TRBV10-3	NA	TRBJ1-2	TGTGCCATCAGTGAGCTTATAGGGGATAGGGGCTACACCTTC	CAISELIGDRGYTF
NA	TRBV9	TRBD2	TRBJ2-1	TGTGCCAGCAGCAAAAAGTGGGGACTAGCGGACCTTCATGCCTACAATGAGCAGTTCTTC	CASSKKWGLADLHAYNEQFF
NA	TRBV19	TRBD1	TRBJ1-1	TGTGCCAGTAGTGGGGGGACAGTAGTTGGCTCGAACACTGAAGCTTTCTTT	CASSGGTVVGSNTEAFF
NA	TRBV5-8	NA	TRBJ2-5	TGTGCCAGCAGCTTACAGGGCACTAGAGAGACCCAGTACTTC	CASSLQGTRETQYF
NA	TRBV6-2/TRBV6-3	NA	TRBJ2-1	TGTGCCAGCAGTAGGACACACAATGAGCAGTTCTTC	CASSRTHNEQFF
few	TRBV11-3	NA	TRBJ1-1	TGTGCCAGCAGCTTAGTATACAGGTTGGAAGCTTTCTTT	CASSLVYRLEAFF
NA	TRBV5-1	NA	TRBJ2-1	TGCGCCAGCAGCTTGACCGGGAGTATCTACAATGAGCAGTTCTTC	CASSLTGSIYNEQFF
NA	TRBV6-6	NA	TRBJ2-2	TGTGCCAGCAGTTACTCGGGCCGACCTAACACCGGGGAGCTGTTTTTT	CASSYSGRPNTGELFF
NA	TRBV7-8	NA	TRBJ1-5	TGTGCCAGCAGCACAAGGACAGAAAATCAGCCCCAGCATTTT	CASSTRTENQPQHF
NA	TRBV6-6	NA	TRBJ2-3	TGTGCCAGCACTTGGGACACTGACACAGATACGCAGTATTTT	CASTWDTDTDTQYF
NA	TRBV6-5	NA	TRBJ1-2	TGTGCCAGCAGACCGACAGGCAACCATGGCTACACCTTC	CASRPTGNHGYTF
NA	TRBV14	NA	TRBJ1-1	TGTGCCAGCAGCCCACTTAACTCTGAAGCTTTCTTT	CASSPLNSEAFF
NA	TRBV3-1/TRBV3-2	NA	TRBJ1-4	TGTGCCAGCAGCCAAGGGGAGGTTTATGAAAAACTGTTTTTT	CASSQGEVYEKLFF
NA	TRBV27	NA	TRBJ1-5	TGTGCCAGCAGCTTCGGAGGGGGACTAGGGCCCCAGCATTTT	CASSFGGGLGPQHF
NA	TRBV6-5	NA	TRBJ2-7	TGTGCCAGCAGGCATCGGGACGCTGCCTACGAGCAGTACTTC	CASRHRDAAYEQYF
NA	TRBV5-1	NA	TRBJ2-5	TGCGCCAGCAGCTACACAGGGCAAGAGACCCAGTACTTC	CASSYTGQETQYF
NA	TRBV3-1/TRBV3-2	NA	TRBJ1-5	TGTGCCAGCAGCCAAGATCCAGCCGGGGATCAGCCCCAGCATTTT	CASSQDPAGDQPQHF
NA	TRBV2	NA	TRBJ2-3	TGTGCCAGCAGACTGGACAGCACAGATACGCAGTATTTT	CASRLDSTDTQYF
NA	TRBV4-1	TRBD1	TRBJ1-6	TGCGCCAGCAGCCCAGAAGGGACAGACCATAATTCACCCCTCCACTTT	CASSPEGTDHNSPLHF
NA	TRBV6-5	NA	TRBJ1-4	TGTGCCAGCTCAGGCGGGGCAACTAATGAAAAACTGCTTTTT	CASSGGATNEKLLF
few	TRBV5-1	NA	TRBJ2-7	TGCGCCAGCAGCTTGGCCGCGGGACAGTTCTACGAGCAGTACTTC	CASSLAAGQFYEQYF
NA	TRBV9	NA	TRBJ1-1	TGTGCCAGCAGCGTAGGGCGGGGAAAATCCACTGAAGCTTTCTTT	CASSVGRGKSTEAFF
NA	TRBV7-6	NA	TRBJ1-3	TGTGCCAGCAGCTTAGAACTTGTGAGCTCTGGAAACACCATATATTTT	CASSLELVSSGNTIYF
NA	TRBV4-1	NA	TRBJ2-5	TGCGCCAGCAGCCAATTGGGACTCTCCCCCGGGGACCAGTACTTC	CASSQLGLSPGDQYF
NA	TRBV7-2	NA	TRBJ1-1	TGTGCCAGCAGCGGCCTTCGGTGGACTGAAGCTTTCTTT	CASSGLRWTEAFF